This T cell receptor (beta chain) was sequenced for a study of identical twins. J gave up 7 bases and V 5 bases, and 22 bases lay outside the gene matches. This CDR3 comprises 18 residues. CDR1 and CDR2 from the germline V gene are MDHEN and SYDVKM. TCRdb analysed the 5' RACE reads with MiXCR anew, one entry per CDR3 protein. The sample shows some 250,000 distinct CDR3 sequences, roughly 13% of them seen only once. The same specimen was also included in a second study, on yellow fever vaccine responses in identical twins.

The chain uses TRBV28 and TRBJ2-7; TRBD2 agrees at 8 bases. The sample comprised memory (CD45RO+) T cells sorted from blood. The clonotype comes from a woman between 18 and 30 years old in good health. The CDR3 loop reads CASSLPSGGGLLLGEQYF. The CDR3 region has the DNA TGTGCCAGCAGTCTCCCTTCCGGGGGGGGACTACTACTAGGGGAGCAGTACTTC.